The following is a T cell receptor (beta chain) sequence with its context. Study processing details: Estimated nucleated cell counts came from reference gene primer amplification. Measured with immunoSEQ multiplex PCR; TCRdb has only the in-frame clones, and not every one. The V and J calls and clone size are taken from that table; D and trimming were inferred from the DNA. Of fewer than 150,000 clones listed, 65% to 80% are singletons. This entry belongs to a study of blood T cell repertoires in COVID-19. Study overall: Material from acute and convalescent COVID-19 was sourced from the United States, Italy and Spain. Sources were T cells, B-cell-depleted T cells, or PBMCs; the material itself was cDNA or gDNA.

The length of the CDR3 is 14 residues. CDR1 is KGHSH, CDR2 LQKENI, per germline. Unmatched junction bases numbered 10, after V lost 6 bases and J lost 7 bases. The sequenced sample consisted of peripheral blood. The chain links TRBV18 to TRBJ2-7, with 9 nucleotides matching TRBD1. The source is a human donor with acute or convalescent COVID-19. The donor label of this sample is uncertain. CDR3 DNA sequence: TGTGCCAGCTCTCAATCACAGGGGGCCTGGGAGCAGTACTTC. It specifies CASSQSQGAWEQYF. The full variable domain, completed using reference TRBV18 and TRBJ2-7, is NAGVMQNPRHLVRRRGQEARLRCSPMKGHSHVYWYRQLPEEGLKFMVYLQKENIIDESGMPKERFSAEFPKEGPSILRIQQVVRGDSAAYFCASSQSQGAWEQYFGPGTRLTVT.